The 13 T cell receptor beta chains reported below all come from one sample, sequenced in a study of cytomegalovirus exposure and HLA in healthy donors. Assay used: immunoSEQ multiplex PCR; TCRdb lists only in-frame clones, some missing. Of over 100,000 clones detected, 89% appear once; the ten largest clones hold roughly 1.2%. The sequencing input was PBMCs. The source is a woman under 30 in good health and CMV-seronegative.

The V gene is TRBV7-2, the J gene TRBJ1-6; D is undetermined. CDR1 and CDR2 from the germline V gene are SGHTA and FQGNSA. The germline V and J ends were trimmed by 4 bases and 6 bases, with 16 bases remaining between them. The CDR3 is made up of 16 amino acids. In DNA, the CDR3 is TGTGCCAGCAGCTCCCATGGGCTTGATGTTAATTCACCCCTCCACTTT. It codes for CASSSHGLDVNSPLHF.

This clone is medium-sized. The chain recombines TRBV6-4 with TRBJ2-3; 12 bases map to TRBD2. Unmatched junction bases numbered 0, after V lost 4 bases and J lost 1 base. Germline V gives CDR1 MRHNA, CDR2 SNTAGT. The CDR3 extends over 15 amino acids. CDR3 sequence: CASSGLAGGTDTQYF. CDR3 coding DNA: TGTGCCAGCAGTGGACTAGCGGGGGGCACAGATACGCAGTATTTT.

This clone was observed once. CDR3 DNA sequence: TGTGCCAGCTCACCATTGGCAGGGGCCTCTGGAAACACCATATATTTT. Its protein is CASSPLAGASGNTIYF. This rearrangement joins TRBV18 to TRBJ1-3, with D possibly TRBD1 on 6 matching bases. V shed 2 bases and J shed 0 bases, with 11 bases lying between them. The germline gives CDR1 KGHSH, CDR2 LQKENI. The CDR3 totals 16 residues.

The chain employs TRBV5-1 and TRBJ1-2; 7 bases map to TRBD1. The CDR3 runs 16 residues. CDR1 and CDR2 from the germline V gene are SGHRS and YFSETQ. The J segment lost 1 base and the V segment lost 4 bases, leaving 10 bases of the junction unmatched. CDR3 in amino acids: CASSIKQGSDNYGYTF. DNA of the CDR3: TGCGCCAGCAGCATCAAACAGGGGAGTGATAACTATGGCTACACCTTC.

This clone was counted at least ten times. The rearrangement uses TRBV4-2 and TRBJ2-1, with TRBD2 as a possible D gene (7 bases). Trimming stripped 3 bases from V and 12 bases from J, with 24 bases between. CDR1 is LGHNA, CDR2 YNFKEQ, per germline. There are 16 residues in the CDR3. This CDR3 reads CASSHRGGDRDPAQFF. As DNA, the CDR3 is TGTGCCAGCAGCCATAGGGGGGGCGATAGGGATCCAGCGCAGTTCTTC.

In DNA form, the CDR3 reads TGCGCCAGCAGCTTGGGGGGACTAGCGGGAGGCACAGATACGCAGTATTTT. It translates to CASSLGGLAGGTDTQYF. V usage is TRBV5-1 and J usage is TRBJ2-3, with TRBD2 identical over 14 bases. The germline V gene encodes CDR1 SGHRS and CDR2 YFSETQ. There are 17 residues in the CDR3. Germline trimming cut 0 bases from V and 1 base from J; bases unmatched to any gene: 1.

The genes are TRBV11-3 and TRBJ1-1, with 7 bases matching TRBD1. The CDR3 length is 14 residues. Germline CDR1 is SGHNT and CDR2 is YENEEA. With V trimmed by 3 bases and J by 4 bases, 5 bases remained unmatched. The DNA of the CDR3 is TGTGCCAGCAGCTTGACAGGGTATGGCACTGAAGCTTTCTTT. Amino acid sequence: CASSLTGYGTEAFF.

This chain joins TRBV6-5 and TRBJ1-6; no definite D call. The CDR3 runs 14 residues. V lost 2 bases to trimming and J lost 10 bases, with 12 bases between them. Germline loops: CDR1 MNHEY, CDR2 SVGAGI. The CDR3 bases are TGTGCCAGCAGTTACGCCAGACTGAACTCACCCCTCCACTTT. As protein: CASSYARLNSPLHF.

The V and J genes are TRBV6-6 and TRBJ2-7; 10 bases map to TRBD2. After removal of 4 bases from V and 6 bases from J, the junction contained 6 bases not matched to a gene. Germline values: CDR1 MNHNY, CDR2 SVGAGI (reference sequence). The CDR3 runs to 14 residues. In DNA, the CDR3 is TGTGCCAGCAGTTCCACTAGCGGGGACGGCGAGCAGTACTTC. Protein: CASSSTSGDGEQYF.

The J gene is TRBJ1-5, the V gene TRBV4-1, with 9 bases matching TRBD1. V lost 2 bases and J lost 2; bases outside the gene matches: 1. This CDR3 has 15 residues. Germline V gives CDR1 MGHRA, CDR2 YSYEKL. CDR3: CASSQRQGGNQPQHF. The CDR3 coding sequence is TGCGCCAGCAGCCAAAGACAGGGGGGCAATCAGCCCCAGCATTTT.

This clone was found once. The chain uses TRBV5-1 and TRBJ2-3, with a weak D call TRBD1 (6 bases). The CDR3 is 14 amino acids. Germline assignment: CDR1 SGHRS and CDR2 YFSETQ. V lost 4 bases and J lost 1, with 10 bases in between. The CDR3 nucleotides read TGCGCCAGCAGCCCGGACAGACGCACAGATACGCAGTATTTT. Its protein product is CASSPDRRTDTQYF.

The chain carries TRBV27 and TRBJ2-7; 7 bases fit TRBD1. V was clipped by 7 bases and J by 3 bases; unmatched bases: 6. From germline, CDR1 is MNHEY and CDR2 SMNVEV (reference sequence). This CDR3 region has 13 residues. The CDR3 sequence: CASTRQGSYEQYF. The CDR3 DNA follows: TGTGCCAGCACCCGACAGGGCAGCTACGAGCAGTACTTC.

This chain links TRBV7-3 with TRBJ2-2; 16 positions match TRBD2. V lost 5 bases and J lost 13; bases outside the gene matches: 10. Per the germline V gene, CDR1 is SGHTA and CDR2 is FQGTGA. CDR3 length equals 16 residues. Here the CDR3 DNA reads TGTGCCAGCAGCCCCACCGGGACTAGCGGGGGGGCGGGGCTGTTTTTT. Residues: CASSPTGTSGGAGLFF.